The rows below give T cell receptor beta chains drawn from one sample of a study of blood T cell repertoires in COVID-19. The table came from immunoSEQ multiplex PCR; TCRdb's copy has only in-frame clones and leaves some out. The data show under 140,000 clones, with 75% to 85% seen just once and 15% to 20% held by the top ten. The sequenced material came from peripheral blood. All receptors derive from a woman aged 55-69 years with acute or convalescent COVID-19. The CDR3 runs from the conserved cysteine through the conserved F or W. Each record gives: clone size, CDR3 length, D gene, V gene, J gene, CDR3 DNA, CDR3 protein. The D gene is left open where the match is weak. Rows may omit the clone size; those that give it use once, few, many or a size class.

once	16	NA	TRBV4-3	TRBJ1-2	TGCGCCAGCAGCCAAGATCGGTCCAGGGATAACTATGGCTACACCTTC	CASSQDRSRDNYGYTF
NA	16	TRBD1	TRBV5-4	TRBJ1-1	TGTGCCAGCAGCCCAAAGAGACAGGGATTGAGCACTGAAGCTTTCTTT	CASSPKRQGLSTEAFF
NA	14	NA	TRBV4-3	TRBJ1-3	TGCGCCAGCAGCCAGGACAGCTCTGGAAACACCATATATTTT	CASSQDSSGNTIYF
NA	14	NA	TRBV30	TRBJ1-3	TGTGCCTGGAGTGTACCGGGAGGTGGAGACACCATATATTTT	CAWSVPGGGDTIYF
NA	17	NA	TRBV27	TRBJ2-3	TGTGCCAGCAGTTCCCCCCCCAGGGGACGTATCACAGATACGCAGTATTTT	CASSSPPRGRITDTQYF
NA	15	NA	TRBV27	TRBJ1-1	TGTGCCAGCAGTTTACGTCAGTCGGCCGGGACTGAAGCTTTCTTT	CASSLRQSAGTEAFF
NA	17	TRBD2	TRBV24-1	TRBJ2-3	TGTGCCACCAGTGACGTCGTCCAAGCGGGGGGCACAGATACGCAGTATTTT	CATSDVVQAGGTDTQYF
few	15	NA	TRBV9	TRBJ2-3	TGTGCCAGCAGCGTATCGGGGTCTGCCACAGATACGCAGTATTTT	CASSVSGSATDTQYF
NA	15	TRBD1	TRBV6-6	TRBJ2-7	TGTGCCAGCAGTTACTCAGGGACAGGGACCTACGAGCAGTACTTC	CASSYSGTGTYEQYF
few	15	NA	TRBV11-2	TRBJ2-7	TGTGCCAGCAGCTTAGCGCAGGCTCAGACCTACGAGCAGTACTTC	CASSLAQAQTYEQYF
NA	13	NA	TRBV27	TRBJ1-2	TGTGCCAGCAGTCTTCAGGGGAACTATGGCTACACCTTC	CASSLQGNYGYTF
NA	12	NA	TRBV24-1	TRBJ2-5	TGTGCCGCCGCCGGGAACCAAGAGACCCAGTACTTC	CAAAGNQETQYF
NA	16	NA	TRBV7-9	TRBJ1-3	TGTGCCAGCAGCTTAAGTGCTCAAGCTGGGCGTAACACCATATATTTT	CASSLSAQAGRNTIYF
NA	14	NA	TRBV6-5	TRBJ1-3	TGTGCCAGCATTATACAGGGCTCTGGAAACACCATATATTTT	CASIIQGSGNTIYF
few	13	TRBD1	TRBV12-3/TRBV12-4	TRBJ2-7	TGTGCCAGCAGTCGGGGACAGTACTACGAGCAGTACTTC	CASSRGQYYEQYF
NA	14	TRBD1	TRBV7-9	TRBJ2-5	TGTGCCAGCAGCTTCAGGGGGCGAGGGGAGACCCAGTACTTC	CASSFRGRGETQYF
NA	13	NA	TRBV19	TRBJ2-7	TGTGCCAGTAGGGAGGACGGTAACTACGAGCAGTACTTC	CASREDGNYEQYF
NA	16	NA	TRBV5-5	TRBJ2-3	TGTGCCAGCAGCTTTTATAGCGTGTCGAGCACAGATACGCAGTATTTT	CASSFYSVSSTDTQYF
NA	13	NA	TRBV23-1	TRBJ1-5	TGCGCCAGCAGTCAAGCGGACAATCAGCCCCAGCATTTT	CASSQADNQPQHF
few	13	NA	TRBV12-3/TRBV12-4	TRBJ2-7	TGTGCCAGCAGTTTCAACAGGGTCATCGAGCAGTACTTC	CASSFNRVIEQYF
NA	16	TRBD1	TRBV3-1/TRBV3-2	TRBJ1-5	TGTGCCAGCAGCCAAGACGGGACAGGTCAGAATCAGCCCCAGCATTTT	CASSQDGTGQNQPQHF
NA	14	NA	TRBV28	TRBJ1-1	TGTGCCAGCAGTTTAGGGACTGAGAGGACTGAAGCTTTCTTT	CASSLGTERTEAFF
NA	11	NA	TRBV18	TRBJ1-1	TGTGCCAGCTCGTCAGGCTTTGAAGCTTTCTTT	CASSSGFEAFF
few	16	NA	TRBV7-2	TRBJ1-2	TGTGCCAGCAGCCCAAGCGGTAGTCTGGGCGACTATGGCTACACCTTC	CASSPSGSLGDYGYTF
NA	12	NA	TRBV7-2	TRBJ2-7	TGTGCCAGCAGCTCAAGCGCCTACGAGCAGTACTTC	CASSSSAYEQYF
NA	14	NA	TRBV5-1	TRBJ2-2	TGCGCCAGCAGCTTGGGACAGCTCGGCGGGGAGCTGTTTTTT	CASSLGQLGGELFF
NA	13	NA	TRBV9	TRBJ2-1	TGTGCCAGCAGCGTTAATCCCAGGGATGAGCAGTTCTTC	CASSVNPRDEQFF
NA	11	NA	TRBV6-6	TRBJ2-7	TGTGCCAGCAGGAAGGGAGACGAGCAGTACTTC	CASRKGDEQYF
NA	12	TRBD1	TRBV18	TRBJ1-4	TGTGCCAGCTCACCGGGGGACAGGGGTCAAGTTTTT	CASSPGDRGQVF
NA	13	NA	TRBV12-3/TRBV12-4	TRBJ2-3	TGTGCCAGCAGACCCTACAGGGCCGATACGCAGTATTTT	CASRPYRADTQYF
NA	16	TRBD1	TRBV7-9	TRBJ1-4	TGTGCCAGCAGCTTAGCGAGGGACAGGGGAGGTGAAAAACTGTTTTTT	CASSLARDRGGEKLFF